This passage covers 3 T cell receptor beta chains from one sample sequenced in a study of response to subunit inactivated influenza vaccine. TCRdb processed the RT-PCR reads anew with MiXCR; each CDR3 protein has one entry. The table records 450,000 to 550,000 distinct CDR3 sequences, roughly 25% of them present only once. The sequenced sample was CD4+ T cells sorted from PBMCs, obtained around 5 days after vaccination. Source of these receptors: a man aged 50 to 59 who received an inactivated influenza vaccine.

V is TRBV4-3 and J is TRBJ2-6, with 7 bases aligning to TRBD1. Germline values: CDR1 LGHNA, CDR2 YSLEER. The V and J ends lost 4 bases and 0 bases, in that order; junction bases with no gene match: 9. This CDR3 contains 18 residues. The CDR3 here is CASSRNRDRYSGANVLTF. In DNA form, the CDR3 reads TGCGCCAGCAGCCGCAACCGGGACAGATACTCTGGGGCCAACGTCCTGACTTTC.

This chain uses TRBV20-1 with TRBJ2-5, with a weak D call TRBD2 (6 bases). This CDR3 has 13 amino acids. CDR1 is DFQATT, CDR2 SNEGSKA, per germline (reference sequence). The germline V and J ends were trimmed by 3 bases and 3 bases, with 11 bases remaining between them. CDR3 in amino acids: CSAREGGEETQYF. CDR3 DNA sequence: TGCAGTGCTAGGGAGGGTGGGGAAGAGACCCAGTACTTC.

The rearrangement uses TRBV7-8 and TRBJ1-6, with TRBD1 identical over 8 bases. Looked up from germline, CDR1 is SGHVS and CDR2 is FQNEAQ. The ends lost 3 bases at V and 7 bases at J; junction bases unmatched: 5. The CDR3 is 15 residues long. In DNA form, the CDR3 reads TGTGCCAGCAGCTTTTCAGGGGGCGGAAATTCACCCCTCCACTTT. Its protein product is CASSFSGGGNSPLHF.